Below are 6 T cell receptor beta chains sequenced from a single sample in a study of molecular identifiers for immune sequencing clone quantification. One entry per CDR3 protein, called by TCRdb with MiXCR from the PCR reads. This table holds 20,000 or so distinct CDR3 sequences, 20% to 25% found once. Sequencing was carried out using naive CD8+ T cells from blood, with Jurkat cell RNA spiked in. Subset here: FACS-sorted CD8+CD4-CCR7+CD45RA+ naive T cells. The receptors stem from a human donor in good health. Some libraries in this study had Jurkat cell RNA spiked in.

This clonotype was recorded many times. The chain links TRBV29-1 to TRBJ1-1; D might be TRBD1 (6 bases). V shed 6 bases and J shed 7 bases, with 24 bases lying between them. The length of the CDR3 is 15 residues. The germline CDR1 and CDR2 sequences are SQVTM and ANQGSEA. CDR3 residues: CSVVTRTARLREAFF. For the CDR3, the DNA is TGCAGCGTAGTTACAAGGACAGCTAGGCTCCGTGAAGCTTTCTTT.

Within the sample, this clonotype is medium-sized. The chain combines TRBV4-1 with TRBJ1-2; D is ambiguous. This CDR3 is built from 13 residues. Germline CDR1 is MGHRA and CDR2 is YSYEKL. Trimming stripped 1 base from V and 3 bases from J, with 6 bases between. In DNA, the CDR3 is TGCGCCAGCAGCCAAGTCCGGGACTATGGCTACACCTTC. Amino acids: CASSQVRDYGYTF.

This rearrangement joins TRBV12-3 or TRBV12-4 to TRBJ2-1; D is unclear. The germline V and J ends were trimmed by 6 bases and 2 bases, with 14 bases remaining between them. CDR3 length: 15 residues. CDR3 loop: CASSPVYSAYNEQFF. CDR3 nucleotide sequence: TGTGCCAGCAGCCCGGTCTATTCGGCCTACAATGAGCAGTTCTTC.

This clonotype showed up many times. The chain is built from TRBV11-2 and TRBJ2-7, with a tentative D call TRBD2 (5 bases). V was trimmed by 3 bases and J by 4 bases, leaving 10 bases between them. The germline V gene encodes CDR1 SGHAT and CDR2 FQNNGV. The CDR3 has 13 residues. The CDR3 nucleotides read TGTGCCAGCAGCTTTTCCCGAGGGTACGAGCAGTACTTC. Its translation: CASSFSRGYEQYF.

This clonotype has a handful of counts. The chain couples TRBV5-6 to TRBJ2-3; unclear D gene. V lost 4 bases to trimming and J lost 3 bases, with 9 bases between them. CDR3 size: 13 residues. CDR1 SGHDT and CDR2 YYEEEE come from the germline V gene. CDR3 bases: TGTGCCAGCAGCGAAGGATTTACAGATACGCAGTATTTT. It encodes CASSEGFTDTQYF.

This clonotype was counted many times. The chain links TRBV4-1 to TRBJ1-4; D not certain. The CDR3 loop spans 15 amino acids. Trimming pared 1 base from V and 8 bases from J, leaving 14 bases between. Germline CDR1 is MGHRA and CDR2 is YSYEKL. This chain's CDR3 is CASSQGWRGGEKLFF. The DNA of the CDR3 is TGCGCCAGCAGCCAAGGTTGGAGAGGCGGAGAAAAACTGTTTTTT.